This T cell receptor beta chain was recorded in a study of response to subunit inactivated influenza vaccine. MiXCR was run by TCRdb on the RT-PCR reads, yielding one entry per CDR3 protein. The sample has some 500,000 distinct CDR3 sequences, over 10% seen once. Germline loops: CDR1 DFQATT, CDR2 SNEGSKA (reference sequence). CDR3 length: 11 residues. The ends were cut back, 7 bases at V and 3 bases at J, with 8 bases in the middle. This clonotype was seen repeatedly, ten times or more. What it recognizes is unknown. Study results and limitations: Researchers suggested that each seasonal influenza vaccination recruits few new T cells.

The chain uses TRBV20-1 and TRBJ2-3; D is ambiguous. The source of this sequence is a man aged 50 or older who received an inactivated influenza vaccine. The sample here was PBMCs from blood, taken about 40 days after vaccination. The CDR3 is CSVGVTDTQYF. The CDR3, as DNA: TGCAGTGTAGGAGTGACAGATACGCAGTATTTT.